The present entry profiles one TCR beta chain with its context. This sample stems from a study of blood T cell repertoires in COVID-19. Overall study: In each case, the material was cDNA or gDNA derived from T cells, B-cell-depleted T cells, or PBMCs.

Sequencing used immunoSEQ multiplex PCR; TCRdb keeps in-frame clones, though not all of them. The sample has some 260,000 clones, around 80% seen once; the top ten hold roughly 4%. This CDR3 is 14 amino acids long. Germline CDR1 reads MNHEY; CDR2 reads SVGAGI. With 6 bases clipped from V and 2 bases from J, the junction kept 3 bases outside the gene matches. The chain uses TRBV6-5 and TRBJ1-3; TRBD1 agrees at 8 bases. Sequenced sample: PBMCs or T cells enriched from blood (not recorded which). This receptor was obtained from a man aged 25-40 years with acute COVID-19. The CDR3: CASRKTGAGNTIYF. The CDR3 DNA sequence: TGTGCCAGCAGGAAGACAGGGGCTGGAAACACCATATATTTT.